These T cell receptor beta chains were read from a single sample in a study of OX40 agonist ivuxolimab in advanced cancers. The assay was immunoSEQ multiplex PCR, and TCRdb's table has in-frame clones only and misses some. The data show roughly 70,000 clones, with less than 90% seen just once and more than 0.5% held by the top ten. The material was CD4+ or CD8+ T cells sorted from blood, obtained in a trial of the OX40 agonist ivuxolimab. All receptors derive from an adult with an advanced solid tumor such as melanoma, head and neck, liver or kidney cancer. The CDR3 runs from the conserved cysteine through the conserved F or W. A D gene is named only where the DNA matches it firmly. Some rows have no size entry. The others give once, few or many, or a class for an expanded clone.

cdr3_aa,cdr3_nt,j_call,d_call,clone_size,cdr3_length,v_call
CASSINQGGEQYF,TGTGCCAGCAGCATTAACCAGGGTGGCGAGCAGTACTTC,TRBJ2-7,NA,NA,13,TRBV5-8
CASIRTDRLEAFF,TGTGCCAGCATCCGGACGGACCGCCTGGAAGCTTTCTTT,TRBJ1-1,NA,NA,13,TRBV6-5
CASSSPWPDGLADTQYF,TGTGCCAGCAGCTCCCCCTGGCCCGATGGGCTTGCAGATACGCAGTATTTT,TRBJ2-3,NA,NA,17,TRBV5-4
CASDRYSGNTIYF,TGTGCCAGCGACAGGTACTCTGGAAACACCATATATTTT,TRBJ1-3,NA,NA,13,TRBV2
CASSGRDSYRVGADTQYF,TGTGCCAGCAGTGGGAGGGACTCCTATCGGGTAGGCGCAGATACGCAGTATTTT,TRBJ2-3,NA,NA,18,TRBV6-1
CASRLAGEQTQYF,TGTGCCAGCAGACTAGCGGGAGAACAGACCCAGTACTTC,TRBJ2-5,TRBD2,NA,13,TRBV6-1
CASSLERITYEQYF,TGCGCCAGCAGCTTGGAGCGGATTACCTACGAGCAGTACTTC,TRBJ2-7,NA,NA,14,TRBV5-1
CASSRTGWGLSEAFF,TGTGCCAGCAGCAGGACGGGCTGGGGGCTGTCTGAAGCTTTCTTT,TRBJ1-1,NA,once,15,TRBV7-2
CASSTTSGGIEQYF,TGCGCCAGCAGCACCACTAGCGGGGGAATTGAGCAGTATTTT,TRBJ2-3,TRBD2,NA,14,TRBV5-1
CAITERLKGGAMQGANVLTF,TGTGCCATCACCGAGCGATTGAAGGGAGGAGCTATGCAGGGGGCCAACGTCCTGACTTTC,TRBJ2-6,NA,NA,20,TRBV10-3
CASSQGGQGRSYEQYF,TGTGCCAGCAGCCAAGGGGGACAGGGTCGGAGCTACGAGCAGTACTTC,TRBJ2-7,TRBD1,NA,16,TRBV4-2
CSAREWTEAFF,TGCAGTGCTAGGGAGTGGACTGAAGCTTTCTTT,TRBJ1-1,NA,NA,11,TRBV20-1
CAGLGQPGHGYTF,TGTGCCGGTTTAGGACAACCCGGGCATGGCTACACCTTC,TRBJ1-2,NA,NA,13,TRBV2
CASSYSGAGSSYEQYF,TGTGCCAGCAGTTACTCGGGGGCGGGGAGCTCCTACGAGCAGTACTTC,TRBJ2-7,NA,NA,16,TRBV6-5
CASSPQVSSGNTIYF,TGCGCCAGCAGCCCGCAAGTGAGCTCTGGAAACACCATATATTTT,TRBJ1-3,NA,NA,15,TRBV5-1
CASGAAASGGRETQYF,TGTGCCAGCGGAGCGGCGGCTAGCGGGGGAAGAGAGACCCAGTACTTC,TRBJ2-5,TRBD2,NA,16,TRBV2
CASSLRPHSGRAANEQFF,TGTGCCAGCAGCTTACGCCCCCATAGCGGGAGGGCCGCGAATGAGCAGTTCTTC,TRBJ2-1,TRBD2,once,18,TRBV7-3
CASRISGAGVINQPQHF,TGTGCCAGTAGGATTTCGGGGGCCGGGGTGATCAATCAGCCCCAGCATTTT,TRBJ1-5,NA,NA,17,TRBV19
CASSPDSSSYNEQFF,TGTGCTAGCAGCCCCGACAGTAGCTCCTACAATGAGCAGTTCTTC,TRBJ2-1,NA,NA,15,TRBV7-7
CATTGDSSYEQYF,TGTGCCACTACAGGGGACAGCTCCTACGAGCAGTACTTC,TRBJ2-7,TRBD1,NA,13,TRBV19
CASSIPKTEWYGYTF,TGTGCCAGCAGTATACCTAAGACAGAATGGTATGGCTACACCTTC,TRBJ1-2,NA,NA,15,TRBV28
CASSDDGHSTDTQYF,TGTGCCAGCAGTGACGATGGACATAGCACAGATACGCAGTATTTT,TRBJ2-3,NA,NA,15,TRBV6-4
CASAKDRIQETQYF,TGTGCCAGCGCAAAGGACAGGATACAAGAGACCCAGTACTTC,TRBJ2-5,TRBD1,NA,14,TRBV6-1
CASSPRGTGVGNSYNEQFF,TGTGCCAGCAGCCCCAGGGGGACAGGGGTCGGTAACTCCTACAATGAGCAGTTCTTC,TRBJ2-1,TRBD1,NA,19,TRBV7-8
CASTRTANTGELFF,TGTGCCAGCACCCGGACAGCGAACACCGGGGAGCTGTTTTTT,TRBJ2-2,NA,NA,14,TRBV2
CARSRGPNTGELFF,TGTGCCAGATCCAGGGGCCCGAACACCGGGGAGCTGTTTTTT,TRBJ2-2,NA,NA,14,TRBV25-1
CASSPPIHSLYGYTF,TGTGCCAGCTCACCACCGATCCACAGTCTCTATGGCTACACCTTC,TRBJ1-2,NA,NA,15,TRBV18
CASSGTSGRVGEQFF,TGCGCCAGCAGCGGAACTAGCGGGAGAGTCGGTGAGCAGTTCTTC,TRBJ2-1,TRBD2,NA,15,TRBV5-1
CASSLNPRGTDTQYF,TGTGCCAGCAGCTTAAACCCGAGAGGCACAGATACGCAGTATTTT,TRBJ2-3,NA,NA,15,TRBV11-2
CASSMRVSRETQYF,TGTGCCAGTAGTATGAGGGTATCGAGAGAGACCCAGTACTTC,TRBJ2-5,NA,NA,14,TRBV19
CASSDIGEETQYF,TGTGCCAGCAGTGATATTGGGGAGGAGACCCAGTACTTC,TRBJ2-5,NA,once,13,TRBV2
CASSKGTANQPQHF,TGTGCCAGCAGCAAGGGGACCGCAAATCAGCCCCAGCATTTT,TRBJ1-5,NA,NA,14,TRBV5-6
CASSKERSGASGRGFSTDTQYF,TGTGCCAGCAGCAAAGAGAGGAGCGGGGCTAGCGGGAGGGGTTTTAGCACAGATACGCAGTATTTT,TRBJ2-3,NA,NA,22,TRBV21-1
CASSLPGSSDHNF,TGTGCCAGCAGCTTACCGGGATCCTCCGATCATAACTTC,TRBJ2-7,NA,NA,13,TRBV5-6
CASSLFAGSYNEQFF,TGTGCCAGCAGCTTATTTGCGGGGTCTTACAATGAGCAGTTCTTC,TRBJ2-1,NA,few,15,TRBV11-3
CASSPLKGPVEQYF,TGTGCCAGCTCACCATTAAAGGGGCCTGTCGAGCAGTACTTC,TRBJ2-7,NA,NA,14,TRBV18
CASRGGQGWTGELFF,TGTGCCAGCAGGGGAGGACAGGGATGGACCGGGGAGCTGTTTTTT,TRBJ2-2,TRBD1,NA,15,TRBV6-1
CARTLGVWERPGNTIYF,TGTGCCAGGACCTTGGGGGTCTGGGAACGACCTGGAAACACCATATATTTT,TRBJ1-3,NA,NA,17,TRBV27
CASSLVAGTGNEQFF,TGTGCCAGCAGCTTAGTTGCGGGAACGGGGAATGAGCAGTTCTTC,TRBJ2-1,NA,NA,15,TRBV7-3
CASTSWTGGDYGYTF,TGTGCCAGCACCTCATGGACAGGGGGAGACTATGGCTACACCTTC,TRBJ1-2,TRBD1,NA,15,TRBV28
CASSESRDSGTQYF,TGTGCCAGCAGTGAGTCCCGGGACAGTGGGACCCAGTACTTC,TRBJ2-5,TRBD1,NA,14,TRBV2
CASSLVGGQRSPLHF,TGCGCCAGCAGCTTGGTAGGGGGGCAGAGATCACCCCTCCACTTT,TRBJ1-6,NA,NA,15,TRBV5-1
CASSFGQNTEAFF,TGCGCCAGCAGCTTTGGACAGAACACTGAAGCTTTCTTT,TRBJ1-1,NA,once,13,TRBV5-4
CASSPGNTGELFF,TGTGCCAGCTCACCGGGAAATACCGGGGAGCTGTTTTTT,TRBJ2-2,NA,once,13,TRBV18
CASTMRSSYNSPLHF,TGTGCCAGCACTATGCGGAGCTCCTATAATTCACCCCTCCACTTT,TRBJ1-6,NA,NA,15,TRBV28
CASSSSTGGWGYTF,TGTGCCAGCAGTTCCTCGACAGGGGGTTGGGGCTACACCTTC,TRBJ1-2,TRBD1,once,14,TRBV28
CASSQERITGELFF,TGTGCCAGCAGCCAAGAGCGTATCACCGGGGAGCTGTTTTTT,TRBJ2-2,NA,NA,14,TRBV14
CASSFGQVGYNEQFF,TGCGCCAGCAGCTTCGGACAAGTGGGGTACAATGAGCAGTTCTTC,TRBJ2-1,NA,NA,15,TRBV5-1
CASTSEDRDGGYTF,TGTGCCAGCACTTCCGAGGACAGGGACGGAGGCTACACCTTC,TRBJ1-2,TRBD1,NA,14,TRBV28
CASSPSRWAGGADTQYF,TGTGCCAGCAGCCCCTCCCGGTGGGCGGGGGGGGCGGATACGCAGTATTTT,TRBJ2-3,TRBD2,NA,17,TRBV11-2
CASSYLDRGRTEAFF,TGTGCCAGCAGTTATCTGGACAGGGGGCGAACTGAAGCTTTCTTT,TRBJ1-1,TRBD1,NA,15,TRBV6-6
CASRQHGTGGIEQYF,TGTGCCAGCAGACAGCATGGGACAGGGGGCATCGAGCAGTACTTC,TRBJ2-7,TRBD1,NA,15,TRBV28
CASKKQFRAEEQYF,TGTGCCAGCAAGAAGCAGTTTAGAGCTGAGGAGCAGTACTTC,TRBJ2-7,NA,once,14,TRBV11-3
CASSLDLSYTEAFF,TGTGCCAGCAGCTTAGATTTGTCGTACACTGAAGCTTTCTTT,TRBJ1-1,NA,NA,14,TRBV7-9